This T cell receptor beta chain stems from a study of HIV-infected children after antiretroviral therapy interruption. Study-wide context: Children's median ages were roughly 9.7 years and 8 years by group. Continuous-treatment samples came from weeks 0, 48 and 150.

Treatment given: PENTA 11 planned treatment interruption arm or continuous ART arm. Sorting from thawed PBMCs isolated naive CD4+ CD45RA+ CD45RO- T cells. The germline V gene encodes CDR1 SQVTM and CDR2 ANQGSEA. The CDR3 spans 12 residues. V dropped 7 bases and J dropped 7 bases, with 17 bases sitting between them. This clonotype was seen a handful of times. The TCR library was built from RNA with a 3' RACE protocol and unique molecular identifiers. In TCRdb, the 3' RACE reads were re-called with MiXCR into one record per CDR3 protein. The sample has approximately 95,000 distinct CDR3 sequences; less than 7% are singletons.

The origin of this receptor is a pool of human donors with HIV. This rearrangement joins TRBV29-1 to TRBJ2-7; maybe TRBD1 (6 bases). Specimen: CD45RA+ CD4+ T cells from PBMCs, pooled from several time points, collected from a donor given antiretroviral therapy, either interrupted or continuous. The subset denotes: naive CD4+ CD45RA+ CD45RO- T cells. Here the CDR3 DNA reads TGCAGCGCATCAACCGCAGGGGTAGAGCAGTACTTC. It is translated as CSASTAGVEQYF.